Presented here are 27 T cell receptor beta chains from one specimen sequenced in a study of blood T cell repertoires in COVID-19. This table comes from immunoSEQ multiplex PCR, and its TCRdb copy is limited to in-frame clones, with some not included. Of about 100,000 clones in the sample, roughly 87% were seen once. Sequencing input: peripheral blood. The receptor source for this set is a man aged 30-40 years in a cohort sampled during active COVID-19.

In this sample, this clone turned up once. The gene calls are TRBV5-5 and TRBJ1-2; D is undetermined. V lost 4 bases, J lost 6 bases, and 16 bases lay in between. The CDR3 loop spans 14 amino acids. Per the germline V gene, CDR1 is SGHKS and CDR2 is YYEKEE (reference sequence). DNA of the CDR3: TGTGCCAGCAGCCAGGTCCCAGCGGCCGATGGCTACACCTTC. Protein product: CASSQVPAADGYTF.

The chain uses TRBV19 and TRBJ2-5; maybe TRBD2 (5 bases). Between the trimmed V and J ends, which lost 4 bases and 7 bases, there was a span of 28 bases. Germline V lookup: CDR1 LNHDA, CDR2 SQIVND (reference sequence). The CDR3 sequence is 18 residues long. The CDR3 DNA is TGTGCCAGTAGTACCGGTGAGTTTTTAGCGAAGACCGTCGGGACCCAGTACTTC. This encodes CASSTGEFLAKTVGTQYF.

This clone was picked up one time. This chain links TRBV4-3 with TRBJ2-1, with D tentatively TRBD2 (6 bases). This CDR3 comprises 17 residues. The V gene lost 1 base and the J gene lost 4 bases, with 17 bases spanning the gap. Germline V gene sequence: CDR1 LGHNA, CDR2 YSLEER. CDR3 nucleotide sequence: TGCGCCAGCAGCCAAGGGAGTGGCGGGGAGACTTACAATGAGCAGTTCTTC. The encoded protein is CASSQGSGGETYNEQFF.

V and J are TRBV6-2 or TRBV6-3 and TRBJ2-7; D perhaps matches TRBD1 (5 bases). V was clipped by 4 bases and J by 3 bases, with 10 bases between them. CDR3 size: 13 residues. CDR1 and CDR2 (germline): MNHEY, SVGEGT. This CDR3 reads CASSLDRGYEQYF. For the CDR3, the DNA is TGTGCCAGCAGTTTAGACAGAGGCTACGAGCAGTACTTC.

CDR3 residues: CASTGEIQEPLKETQYF. The CDR3 DNA sequence: TGTGCCAGCACCGGCGAAATACAGGAACCTTTAAAAGAGACCCAGTACTTC. The chain has TRBV2 and TRBJ2-5; maybe TRBD1 (5 bases). Germline CDR1 and CDR2: SNHLY and FYNNEI. The CDR3 sequence is 17 residues long. V was clipped by 7 bases and J by 3 bases, with 24 bases between them.

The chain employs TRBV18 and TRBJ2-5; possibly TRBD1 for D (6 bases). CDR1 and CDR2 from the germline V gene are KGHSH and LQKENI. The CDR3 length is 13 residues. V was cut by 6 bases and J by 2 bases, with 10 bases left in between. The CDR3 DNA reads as TGTGCCAGCTCGAGGACAGCACAAGAGACCCAGTACTTC. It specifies CASSRTAQETQYF.

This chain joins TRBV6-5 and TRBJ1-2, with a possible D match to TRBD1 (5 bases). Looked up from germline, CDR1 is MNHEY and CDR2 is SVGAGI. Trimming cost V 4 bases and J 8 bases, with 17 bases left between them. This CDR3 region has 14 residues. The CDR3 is CASSSPRAPSGYTF. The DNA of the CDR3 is TGTGCCAGCAGTTCCCCCAGGGCCCCCAGCGGCTACACCTTC.

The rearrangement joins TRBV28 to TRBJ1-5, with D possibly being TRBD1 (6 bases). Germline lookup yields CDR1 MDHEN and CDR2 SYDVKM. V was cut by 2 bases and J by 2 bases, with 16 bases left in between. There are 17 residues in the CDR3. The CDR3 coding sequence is TGTGCCAGCAGTTTAAACCCCGAAGGGGGAGGCAATCAGCCCCAGCATTTT. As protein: CASSLNPEGGGNQPQHF.

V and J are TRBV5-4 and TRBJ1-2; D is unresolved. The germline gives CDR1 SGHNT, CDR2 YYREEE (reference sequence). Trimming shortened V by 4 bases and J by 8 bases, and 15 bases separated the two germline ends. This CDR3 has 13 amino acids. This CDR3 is CASSRFELRGYTF. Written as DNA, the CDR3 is TGTGCCAGCAGCCGATTTGAACTGAGGGGCTACACCTTC.

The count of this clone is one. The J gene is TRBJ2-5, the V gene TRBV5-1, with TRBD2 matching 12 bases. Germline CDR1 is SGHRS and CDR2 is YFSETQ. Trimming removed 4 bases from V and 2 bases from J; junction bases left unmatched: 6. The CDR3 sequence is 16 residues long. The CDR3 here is CASSPAGLAGQETQYF. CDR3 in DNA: TGCGCCAGCAGCCCGGCCGGACTAGCGGGGCAAGAGACCCAGTACTTC. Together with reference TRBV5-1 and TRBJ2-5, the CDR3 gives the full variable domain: KAGVTQTPRYLIKTRGQQVTLSCSPISGHRSVSWYQQTPGQGLQFLFEYFSETQRNKGNFPGRFSGRQFSNSRSEMNVSTLELGDSALYLCASSPAGLAGQETQYFGPGTRLLVL.

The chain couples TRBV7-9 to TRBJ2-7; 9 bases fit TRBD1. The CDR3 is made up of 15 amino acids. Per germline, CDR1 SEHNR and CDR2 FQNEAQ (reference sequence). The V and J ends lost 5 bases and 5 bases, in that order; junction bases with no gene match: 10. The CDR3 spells CASSPRTGVQDEQYF. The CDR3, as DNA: TGTGCCAGCAGCCCCCGGACAGGGGTTCAGGACGAGCAGTACTTC. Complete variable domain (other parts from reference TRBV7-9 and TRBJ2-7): DTGVSQNPRHKITKRGQNVTFRCDPISEHNRLYWYRQTLGQGPEFLTYFQNEAQLEKSRLLSDRFSAERPKGSFSTLEIQRTEQGDSAMYLCASSPRTGVQDEQYFGPGTRLTVT.

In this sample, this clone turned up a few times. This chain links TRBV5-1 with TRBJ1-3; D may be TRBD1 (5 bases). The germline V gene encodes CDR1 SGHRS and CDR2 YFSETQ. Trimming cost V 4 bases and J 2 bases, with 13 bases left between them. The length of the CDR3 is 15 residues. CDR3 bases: TGCGCCAGCAGCCCATTCGGGACTGCTGGAAACACCATATATTTT. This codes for CASSPFGTAGNTIYF.

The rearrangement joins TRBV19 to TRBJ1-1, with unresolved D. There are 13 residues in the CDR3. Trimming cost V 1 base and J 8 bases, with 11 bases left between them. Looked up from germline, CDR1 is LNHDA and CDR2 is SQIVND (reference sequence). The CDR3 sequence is CASSIGLGREAFF. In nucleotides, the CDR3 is TGTGCCAGTAGTATAGGTCTCGGGAGGGAAGCTTTCTTT.

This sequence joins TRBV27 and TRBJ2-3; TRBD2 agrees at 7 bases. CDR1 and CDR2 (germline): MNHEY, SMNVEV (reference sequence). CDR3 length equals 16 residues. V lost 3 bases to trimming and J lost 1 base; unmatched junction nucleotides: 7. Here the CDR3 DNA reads TGTGCCAGCAGTTTCTTGGTAGCGGGTGGCACAGATACGCAGTATTTT. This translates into CASSFLVAGGTDTQYF.

The chain's CDR3 is CASSFSGGTEAFF. In nucleotides, the CDR3 is TGTGCCAGCAGTTTTTCAGGGGGCACTGAAGCTTTCTTT. The J gene is TRBJ1-1, the V gene TRBV27; 7 nucleotides match TRBD1. Germline CDR1 reads MNHEY; CDR2 reads SMNVEV (reference sequence). The CDR3 totals 13 residues. V was clipped by 3 bases and J by 4 bases; unmatched bases: 2.

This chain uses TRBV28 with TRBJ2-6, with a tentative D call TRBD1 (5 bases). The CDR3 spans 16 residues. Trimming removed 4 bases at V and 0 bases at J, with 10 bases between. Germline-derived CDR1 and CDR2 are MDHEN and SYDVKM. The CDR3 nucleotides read TGTGCCAGCAGTTCGACAGCCCTCTCTGGGGCCAACGTCCTGACTTTC. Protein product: CASSSTALSGANVLTF.

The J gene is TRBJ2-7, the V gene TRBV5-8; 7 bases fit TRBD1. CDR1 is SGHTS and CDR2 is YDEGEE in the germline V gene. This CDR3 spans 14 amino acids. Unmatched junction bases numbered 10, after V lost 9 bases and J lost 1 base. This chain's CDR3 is CAIGSGQRSYEQYF. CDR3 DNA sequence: TGTGCCATCGGATCGGGACAGAGATCCTACGAGCAGTACTTC.

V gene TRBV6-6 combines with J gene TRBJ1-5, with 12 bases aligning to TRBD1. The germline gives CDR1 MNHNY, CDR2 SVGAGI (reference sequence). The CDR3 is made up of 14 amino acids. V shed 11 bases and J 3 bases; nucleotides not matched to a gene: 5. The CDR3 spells CACRDRGLNQPQHF. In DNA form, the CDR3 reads TGTGCCTGCCGGGACAGGGGGCTCAATCAGCCCCAGCATTTT.

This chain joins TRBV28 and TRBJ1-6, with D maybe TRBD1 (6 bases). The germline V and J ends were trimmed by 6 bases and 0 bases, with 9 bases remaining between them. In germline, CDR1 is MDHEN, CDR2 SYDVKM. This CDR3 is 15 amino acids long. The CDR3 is CASRGGGSYNSPLHF. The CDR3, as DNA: TGTGCCAGCAGAGGGGGGGGCTCCTATAATTCACCCCTCCACTTT.

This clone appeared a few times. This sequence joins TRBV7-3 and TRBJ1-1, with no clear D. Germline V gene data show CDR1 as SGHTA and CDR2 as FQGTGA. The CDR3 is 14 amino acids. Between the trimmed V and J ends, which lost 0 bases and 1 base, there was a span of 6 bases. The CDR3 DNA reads TGTGCCAGCAGCTTAACCCCTACGAACACTGAAGCTTTCTTT. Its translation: CASSLTPTNTEAFF.

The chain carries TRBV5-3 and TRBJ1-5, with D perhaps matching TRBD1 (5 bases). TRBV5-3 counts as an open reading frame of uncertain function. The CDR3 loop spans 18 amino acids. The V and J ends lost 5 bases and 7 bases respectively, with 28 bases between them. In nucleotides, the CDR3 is TGTGCCAGAAGGGGGCGGAGTATCGCCCACGGAACGCTGCAGCCCCAGCATTTT. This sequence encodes CARRGRSIAHGTLQPQHF.

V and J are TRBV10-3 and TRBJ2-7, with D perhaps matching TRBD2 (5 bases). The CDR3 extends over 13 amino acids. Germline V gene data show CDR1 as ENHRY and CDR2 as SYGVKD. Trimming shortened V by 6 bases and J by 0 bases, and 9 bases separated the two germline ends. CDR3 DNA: TGTGCCATCAGAGGACGGGACTCCTACGAGCAGTACTTC. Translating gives CAIRGRDSYEQYF.

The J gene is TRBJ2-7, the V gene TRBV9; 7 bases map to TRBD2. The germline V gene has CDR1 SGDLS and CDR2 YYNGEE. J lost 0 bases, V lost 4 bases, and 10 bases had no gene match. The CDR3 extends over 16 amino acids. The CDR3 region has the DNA TGTGCCAGCAGCTCGGGACTACCTTTCTCCTCCTACGAGCAGTACTTC. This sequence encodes CASSSGLPFSSYEQYF.

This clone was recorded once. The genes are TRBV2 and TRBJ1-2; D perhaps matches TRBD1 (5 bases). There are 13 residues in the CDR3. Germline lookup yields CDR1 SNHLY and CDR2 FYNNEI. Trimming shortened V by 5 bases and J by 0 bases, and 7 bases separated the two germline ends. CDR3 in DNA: TGTGCCAGCAGTACAGGTCCTAACTATGGCTACACCTTC. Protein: CASSTGPNYGYTF.

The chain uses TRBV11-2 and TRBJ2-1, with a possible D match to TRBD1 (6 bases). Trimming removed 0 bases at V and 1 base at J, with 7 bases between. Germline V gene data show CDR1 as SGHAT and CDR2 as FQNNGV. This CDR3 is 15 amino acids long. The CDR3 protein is CASSLDRGSYNEQFF. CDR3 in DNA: TGTGCCAGCAGCTTAGACAGGGGTTCCTACAATGAGCAGTTCTTC. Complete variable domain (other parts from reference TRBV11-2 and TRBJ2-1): EAGVAQSPRYKIIEKRQSVAFWCNPISGHATLYWYQQILGQGPKLLIQFQNNGVVDDSQLPKDRFSAERLKGVDSTLKIQPAKLEDSAVYLCASSLDRGSYNEQFFGPGTRLTVL.

The CDR3 DNA reads as TGCGCCAGCAGTGAGGCCACTAAGAACACTGAAGCTTTCTTT. Translated, it gives CASSEATKNTEAFF. The chain joins TRBV10-1 to TRBJ1-1; D gene ambiguous. The CDR3 loop spans 14 amino acids. Trimming left V 2 bases short and J 1 base short, with 8 bases between. Germline CDR1 is WNHNN and CDR2 is SYGVQD (reference sequence).

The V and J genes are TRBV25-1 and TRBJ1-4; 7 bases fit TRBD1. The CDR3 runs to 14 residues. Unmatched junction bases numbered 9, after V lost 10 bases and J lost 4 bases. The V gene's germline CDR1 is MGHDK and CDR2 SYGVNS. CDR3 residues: CAIPPGQFNEKLFF. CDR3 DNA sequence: TGTGCCATTCCCCCGGGACAGTTTAATGAAAAACTGTTTTTT. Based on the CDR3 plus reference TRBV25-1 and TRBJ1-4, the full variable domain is EADIYQTPRYLVIGTGKKITLECSQTMGHDKMYWYQQDPGMELHLIHYSYGVNSTEKGDLSSESTVSRIRTEHFPLTLESARPSHTSQYLCAIPPGQFNEKLFFGSGTQLSVL.